The entry below gives a single T cell receptor beta chain sequence along with its context. The antigen it recognizes is unknown. No clone much larger than this one lies a single base away; base qualities are absent. TCR CDR3 regions were amplified from genomic DNA by multiplex PCR using the deep immunoSEQ assay. Extracted genomic DNA from each cell subset was spread evenly across all wells of several immunoSEQ 96-well plates, with each plate serving as a replicate. Each replicate PCR for sorted subsets received about 200 ng genomic DNA, equal to about 30,000 T cell genomes. Purified libraries were measured with a Qubit 3.0 fluorometer, size-checked on a Bioanalyzer 2100, and measured again with the KAPA Library Quantification kit. Every immunoSEQ 96-well plate was sequenced on a separate single-read 150-cycle Illumina NextSeq 550 flow cell. Per the original workflow: The immunoSEQ output contained only junctional sequences without quality scores, so filtering could not match that applied to full-length reads. To assign V/J genes and CDR3, sequences were annotated against IMGT germline references using PyIR, a Python wrapper for IgBLAST v1.9. Reads were removed for weak V/J assignments (E-value above 1e-6), missing CDR3, stop codons, out-of-frame junctions, or ambiguous translated residues. V3J clonotypes were defined as sequences sharing the same inferred V gene, J gene, and CDR3 amino acid sequence. The percentage overlap between two repertoires was calculated by dividing the number of shared unique clonotypes by the size of the smaller repertoire. Repertoire richness was assessed with RTK rarefaction, the Chao1 estimator, and Recon v2.1 estimates of unobserved clonotypes. Generation probabilities for all TCRbeta clonotypes obtained by the gDNA method from a handful of donors were computed using OLGA. TCRdb holds this immuneACCESS table with in-frame rearrangements only. Some clones are missing; in checked studies, unresolved V genes explain under half, and the rest has no known cause. V and J calls and clone size come straight from that table; D and trimming were deduced from the DNA. A total of some 2,100,000 clones appear in this sample, approximately 96% of them only once. Together, the top ten hold about 0.13% of the sample.

This sample stems from a study of shared clonotypes between healthy human individuals (TCRdb year 2020). Regarding the research as a whole: The cohort comprised a couple of women and a few men aged 18 to 49 years. Different laboratories and diverse techniques were used to prepare libraries and sequence TCR repertoires, to increase sequencing depth and limit assay-specific biases. Per donor, leukapheresis produced somewhere between about 0.94 and 8.9 billion PBMCs. For each donor, three plates each were used for CD4 naive and CD4 memory, two plates were used for CD8 naive, and one plate was used for CD8 memory. Blood TCR repertoires of several healthy adults were deeply sequenced to estimate repertoire size and the extent of clonotype sharing between individuals.

Study-level results and caveats: Based on pairwise subsampling, the degree of clonotype sharing among donors was expected to be affected by sequencing depth. Sampling was restricted to blood, and TCR repertoires in tissues likely differ from the TCR repertoires found in blood. When a handful of donors were compared, the shared fraction of clonotypes was about 5% for naive CD4, around 4% for naive CD8, 2.3% for memory CD4, and 0.35% to 0.4% for memory CD8. Because the study included a small number of donors, the genetic and exposure-history diversity represented was limited. Naive subsets generally had larger estimated clonotype richness than memory subsets did. Compared with non-shared clonotypes, clonotypes shared by all four sorted-subset donors had higher generation probabilities. Incomplete sequencing was indicated by rarefaction of sorted-subset datasets, despite the large sequencing depth.

The CDR3 runs 12 amino acids, cysteine and phenylalanine included. Kept here is only the CDR3 DNA, which spans 36 bases and is read in frame from base 1. From a lookup of the germline V gene, CDR1 and CDR2 are SGHVS and FQNEAQ. V is clipped by 5 bases and J by 11 bases, and the sequence between their germline boundaries is 14 bases long. The donors were healthy, HIV-negative adults with no recently reported acute infections or vaccinations. All donors were Caucasian adults living in Nashville, Tennessee, USA. CD4+ T cells were enriched by magnetic negative selection, after which naive cells were positively selected on CD45RA and the negative fraction was taken as the memory subset. Blood was collected by leukapheresis, and PBMCs were isolated by Ficoll-Histopaque density gradient centrifugation and then cryopreserved in liquid nitrogen vapor phase. Analytical flow cytometry was used to check the purity and quantity of each magnetically sorted T cell population. From each sorted fraction, genomic DNA was isolated and quantified by UV absorbance on a Nanodrop 2000c.

Material: naive CD4+ T cells sorted from blood. Taken with the paper, the label for cell subset or site translates to: CD45RA+ positively selected. This receptor was identified in a man aged 18 to 30 in good health. The chain is encoded by TRBV7-8 joined to TRBJ2-3, with the D gene call left open. The CDR3 region: CASSVRAPVQYF. The DNA sequence reads TGTGCCAGCAGCGTCCGGGCCCCTGTGCAGTATTTT. Reference TRBV7-8 and TRBJ2-3 proteins supply the regions before and after the CDR3; the full variable domain is: GAGVSQSPRYKVAKRGQDVALRCDPISGHVSLFWYQQALGQGPEFLTYFQNEAQLDKSGLPSDRFFAERPEGSVSTLKIQRTQQEDSAVYLCASSVRAPVQYFGPGTRLTVL.